This T cell receptor (beta chain) was sequenced for a study of blood T cell repertoires in COVID-19. About the study: The analysed material was cDNA or gDNA that came from T cells, B-cell-depleted T cells, or PBMCs.

TCRdb's table, derived via immunoSEQ multiplex PCR, lists solely in-frame clones and lacks some. The sample has around 300,000 clones; around 82% are singletons. The sequence was obtained from a woman in her fifties or sixties who had recovered from COVID-19. The sequenced sample consisted of peripheral blood.

This chain's CDR3 is CASEAGAGTEAFF. In DNA form, the CDR3 reads TGTGCTAGTGAGGCAGGGGCGGGCACTGAAGCTTTCTTT. The gene calls are TRBV12-5 and TRBJ1-1; maybe TRBD1 (6 bases). Trimming shortened V by 7 bases and J by 4 bases, and 13 bases separated the two germline ends. Germline loops: CDR1 LGHNT, CDR2 FRNRAP. The CDR3 is 13 residues long. Full variable domain (rest looked up from reference TRBV12-5 and TRBJ1-1): DARVTQTPRHKVTEMGQEVTMRCQPILGHNTVFWYRQTMMQGLELLAYFRNRAPLDDSGMPKDRFSAEMPDATLATLKIQPSEPRDSAVYFCASEAGAGTEAFFGQGTRLTVV.